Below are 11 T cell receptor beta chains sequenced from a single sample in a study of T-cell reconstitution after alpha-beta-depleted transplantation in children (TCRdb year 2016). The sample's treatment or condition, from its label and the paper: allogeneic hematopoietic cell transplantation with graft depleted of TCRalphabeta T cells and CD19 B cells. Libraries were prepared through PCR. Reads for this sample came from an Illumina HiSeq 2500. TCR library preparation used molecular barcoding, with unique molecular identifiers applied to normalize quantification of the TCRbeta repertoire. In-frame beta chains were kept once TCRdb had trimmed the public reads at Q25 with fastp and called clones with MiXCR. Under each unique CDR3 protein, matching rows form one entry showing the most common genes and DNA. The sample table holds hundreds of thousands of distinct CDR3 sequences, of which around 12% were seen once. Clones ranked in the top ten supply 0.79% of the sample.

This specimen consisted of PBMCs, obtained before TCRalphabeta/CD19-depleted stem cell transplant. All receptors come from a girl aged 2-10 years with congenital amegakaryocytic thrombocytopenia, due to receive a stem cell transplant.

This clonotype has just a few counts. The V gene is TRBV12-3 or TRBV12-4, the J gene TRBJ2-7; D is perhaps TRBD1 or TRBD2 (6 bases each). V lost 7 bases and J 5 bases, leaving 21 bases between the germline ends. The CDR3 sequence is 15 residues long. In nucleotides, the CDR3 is TGTGCCAGCACCGAGGGGGGATCCCAAGACCACGAGCAGTACTTC. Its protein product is CASTEGGSQDHEQYF.

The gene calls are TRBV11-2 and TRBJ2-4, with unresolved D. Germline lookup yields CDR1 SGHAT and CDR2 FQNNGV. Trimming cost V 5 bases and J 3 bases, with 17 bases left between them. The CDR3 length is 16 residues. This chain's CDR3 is CASSPARLVYKNIQYF. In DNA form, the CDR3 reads TGTGCCAGCAGCCCAGCAAGATTAGTGTACAAAAACATTCAGTACTTC. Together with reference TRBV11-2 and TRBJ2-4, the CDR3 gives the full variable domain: EAGVAQSPRYKIIEKRQSVAFWCNPISGHATLYWYQQILGQGPKLLIQFQNNGVVDDSQLPKDRFSAERLKGVDSTLKIQPAKLEDSAVYLCASSPARLVYKNIQYFGAGTRLSVL.

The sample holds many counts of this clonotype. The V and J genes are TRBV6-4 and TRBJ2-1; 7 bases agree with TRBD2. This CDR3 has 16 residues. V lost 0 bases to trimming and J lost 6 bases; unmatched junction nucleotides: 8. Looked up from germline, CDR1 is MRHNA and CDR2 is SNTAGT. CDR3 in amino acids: CASSDSKGGEVNEQFF. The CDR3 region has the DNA TGTGCCAGCAGTGACTCTAAGGGAGGGGAAGTCAATGAGCAGTTCTTC.

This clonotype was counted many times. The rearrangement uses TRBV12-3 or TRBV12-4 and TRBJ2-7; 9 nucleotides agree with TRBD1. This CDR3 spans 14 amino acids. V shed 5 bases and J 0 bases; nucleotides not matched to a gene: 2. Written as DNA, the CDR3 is TGTGCCAGCAGTAGGGACAGGGACTCCTACGAGCAGTACTTC. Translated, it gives CASSRDRDSYEQYF.

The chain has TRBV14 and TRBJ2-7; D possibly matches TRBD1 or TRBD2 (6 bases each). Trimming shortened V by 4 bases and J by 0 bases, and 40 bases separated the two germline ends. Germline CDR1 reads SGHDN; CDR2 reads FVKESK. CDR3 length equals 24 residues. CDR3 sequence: CASSRTTAGIINGGGKHPSYEQYF. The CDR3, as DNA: TGTGCCAGCAGCCGAACTACGGCAGGGATAATAAACGGGGGCGGGAAACACCCCTCCTACGAGCAGTACTTC.

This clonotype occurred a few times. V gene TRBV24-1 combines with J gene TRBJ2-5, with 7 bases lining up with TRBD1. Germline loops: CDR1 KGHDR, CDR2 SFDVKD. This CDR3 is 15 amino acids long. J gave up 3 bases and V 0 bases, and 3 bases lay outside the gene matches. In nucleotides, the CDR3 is TGTGCCACCAGTGATTTGGCCACAGGGGAAGAGACCCAGTACTTC. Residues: CATSDLATGEETQYF.

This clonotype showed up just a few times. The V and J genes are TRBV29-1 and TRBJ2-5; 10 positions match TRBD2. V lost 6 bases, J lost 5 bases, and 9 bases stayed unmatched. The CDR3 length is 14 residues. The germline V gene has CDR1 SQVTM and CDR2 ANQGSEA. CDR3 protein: CSVGTSEGLETQYF. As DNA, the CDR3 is TGCAGCGTCGGGACTAGCGAGGGTTTGGAGACCCAGTACTTC.

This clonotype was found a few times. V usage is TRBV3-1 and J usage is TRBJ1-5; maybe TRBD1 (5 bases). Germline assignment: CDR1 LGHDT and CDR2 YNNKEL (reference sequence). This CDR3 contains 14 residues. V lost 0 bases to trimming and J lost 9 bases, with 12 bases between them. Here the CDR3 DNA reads TGTGCCAGCAGCCAAGATAGGGGACTTCGGCCCCAGCATTTT. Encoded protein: CASSQDRGLRPQHF.

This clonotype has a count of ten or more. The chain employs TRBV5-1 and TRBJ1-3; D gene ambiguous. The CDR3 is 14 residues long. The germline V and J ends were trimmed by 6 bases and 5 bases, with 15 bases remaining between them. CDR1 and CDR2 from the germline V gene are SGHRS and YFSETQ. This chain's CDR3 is CASKKSGSRNTIYF. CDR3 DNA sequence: TGCGCCAGCAAGAAGTCTGGATCAAGAAACACCATATATTTT.

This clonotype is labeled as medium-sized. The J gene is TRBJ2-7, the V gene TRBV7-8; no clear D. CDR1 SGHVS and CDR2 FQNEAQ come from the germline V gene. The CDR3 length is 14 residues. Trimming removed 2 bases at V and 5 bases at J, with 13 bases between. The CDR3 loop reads CASSLSRWVHEQYF. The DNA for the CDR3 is TGTGCCAGCAGCTTATCACGGTGGGTCCACGAGCAGTACTTC. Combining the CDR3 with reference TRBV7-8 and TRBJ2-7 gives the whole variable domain GAGVSQSPRYKVAKRGQDVALRCDPISGHVSLFWYQQALGQGPEFLTYFQNEAQLDKSGLPSDRFFAERPEGSVSTLKIQRTQQEDSAVYLCASSLSRWVHEQYFGPGTRLTVT.

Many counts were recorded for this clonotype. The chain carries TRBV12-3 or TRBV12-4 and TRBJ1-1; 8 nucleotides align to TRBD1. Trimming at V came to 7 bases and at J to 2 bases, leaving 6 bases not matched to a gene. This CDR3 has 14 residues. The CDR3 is CASMAGQGNTEAFF. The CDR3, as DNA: TGTGCCAGCATGGCTGGACAGGGCAACACTGAAGCTTTCTTT.